The rows below give T cell receptor beta chains drawn from one sample of a study of T cell changes during pregnancy in multiple sclerosis. Using immunoSEQ multiplex PCR, the repertoire was profiled, and TCRdb retains in-frame clones only, with some absent. This sample has approximately 97,000 clones, with over 75% found just once. The material sequenced was peripheral blood, taken in the second trimester of pregnancy. Receptor source: a female donor in good health, enrolled as a control in a pregnancy study. CDR3s leave out the opening cysteine and the closing phenylalanine or tryptophan.

cdr3_aa: ASSSTPTSGGNEQF
v_call: TRBV5-1
cdr3_length: 14

cdr3_aa: AWSVLTGEITDTQY
v_call: TRBV30
cdr3_length: 14

cdr3_aa: ASSSSSVRSSYNEQF
v_call: TRBV4-1
cdr3_length: 15

cdr3_aa: ATTLGGGGNQPQH
v_call: TRBV2
cdr3_length: 13

cdr3_aa: ASLRRTALPGSYNEQF
v_call: TRBV2
cdr3_length: 16

cdr3_aa: ASSLAGAGGGYT
v_call: TRBV7-6
cdr3_length: 12

cdr3_aa: ACWTGVDGYT
v_call: TRBV30
cdr3_length: 10

cdr3_aa: ASSLGPESPEAF
v_call: TRBV5-1
cdr3_length: 12

cdr3_aa: ASSIGTGANTEAF
v_call: TRBV19
cdr3_length: 13

cdr3_aa: ASSLSVSGRTEAF
v_call: TRBV5-1
cdr3_length: 13

cdr3_aa: ASSLTGKNTEAF
v_call: TRBV7-9
cdr3_length: 12

cdr3_aa: ASSLPRTGPTNYGYT
v_call: TRBV11-2
cdr3_length: 15

cdr3_aa: ASSLGQANEQY
v_call: TRBV5-1
cdr3_length: 11

cdr3_aa: ASSLVGGTRLYNEQF
v_call: TRBV7-2
cdr3_length: 15

cdr3_aa: AISESGAGANVLT
v_call: TRBV10-3
cdr3_length: 13

cdr3_aa: ASSPLTGGNNYGYT
v_call: TRBV7-6
cdr3_length: 14

cdr3_aa: ASSRLPGTGSSVEAF
v_call: TRBV4-1
cdr3_length: 15

cdr3_aa: ASSYSDSSNSPLH
v_call: TRBV6-5
cdr3_length: 13

cdr3_aa: ASSLDVQGARNQPQH
v_call: TRBV7-8
cdr3_length: 15

cdr3_aa: ASSLGTVDSGNTIY
v_call: TRBV5-1
cdr3_length: 14

cdr3_aa: ASSLGDRGRYT
v_call: TRBV5-8
cdr3_length: 11